This T cell receptor (beta chain) was recovered during a study of cytomegalovirus exposure and HLA in healthy donors. Study-wide points: Productive rates of about 87% or about 30% were seen for most TCR beta V segments in an earlier analysis.

A note on this clone: Its target is not known.

60 Vbeta and 13 Jbeta primers were used in PCR. Method: immunoSEQ multiplex PCR; TCRdb's copy keeps in-frame clones and lacks some. The sample yields about 230,000 clones, around 89% seen once. Per the germline V gene, CDR1 is LNHDA and CDR2 is SQIVND (reference sequence). CDR3 length equals 14 residues. V was clipped by 5 bases and J by 2 bases, with 13 bases between them. The TCR comes from a woman in her late teens or twenties in good health and CMV-seronegative. V usage is TRBV19 and J usage is TRBJ2-7, with D possibly being TRBD1 (6 bases). Sequenced input: PBMCs. The CDR3 DNA reads as TGTGCCAGTAGTCCTACAGGGATTACCTACGAGCAGTACTTC. Its protein is CASSPTGITYEQYF. Supplemented by reference TRBV19 and TRBJ2-7, the full variable domain reads DGGITQSPKYLFRKEGQNVTLSCEQNLNHDAMYWYRQDPGQGLRLIYYSQIVNDFQKGDIAEGYSVSREKKESFPLTVTSAQKNPTAFYLCASSPTGITYEQYFGPGTRLTVT.